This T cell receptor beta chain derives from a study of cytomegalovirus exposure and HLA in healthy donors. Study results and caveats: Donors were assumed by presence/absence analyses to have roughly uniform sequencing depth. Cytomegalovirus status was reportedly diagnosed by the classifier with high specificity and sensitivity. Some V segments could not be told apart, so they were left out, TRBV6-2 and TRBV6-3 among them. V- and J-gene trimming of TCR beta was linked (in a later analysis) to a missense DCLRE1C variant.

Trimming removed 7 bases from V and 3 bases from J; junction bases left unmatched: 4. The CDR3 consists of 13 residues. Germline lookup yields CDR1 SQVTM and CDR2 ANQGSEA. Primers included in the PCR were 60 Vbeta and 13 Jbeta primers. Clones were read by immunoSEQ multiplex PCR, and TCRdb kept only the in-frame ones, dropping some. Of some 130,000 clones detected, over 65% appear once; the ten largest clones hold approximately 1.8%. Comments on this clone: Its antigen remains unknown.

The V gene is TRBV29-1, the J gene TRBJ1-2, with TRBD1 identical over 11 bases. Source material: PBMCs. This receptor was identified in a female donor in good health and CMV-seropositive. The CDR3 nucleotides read TGCAGCGGATGGGACAGGGGGGACTATGGCTACACCTTC. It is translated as CSGWDRGDYGYTF. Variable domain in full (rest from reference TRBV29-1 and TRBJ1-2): SAVISQKPSRDICQRGTSLTIQCQVDSQVTMMFWYRQQPGQSLTLIATANQGSEATYESGFVIDKFPISRPNLTFSTLTVSNMSPEDSSIYLCSGWDRGDYGYTFGSGTRLTVV.